This TCR beta chain was obtained from a study of blood T cells in healthy people across ages. Overall study: Every two T cells gave about one barcoded beta molecule via template switching.

A sample-barcoded 5' primer and a J-beta primer mix were used in a second PCR of about 7 to 12 cycles. TCRdb reprocessed the 5' RACE reads via MiXCR and lists one record per CDR3 protein. The sample yields 1 million to 1.2 million distinct CDR3 sequences, roughly two fifths seen once. The TCR originated in a man in his late teens or twenties in good health. The sample consisted of blood.

In nucleotides, the CDR3 is TGTGCCACCAGTGACCGCGAAGGCGGTGGCTACACCTTC. Translated, it gives CATSDREGGGYTF. V and J are TRBV24-1 and TRBJ1-2; no reliable D call. CDR1 KGHDR and CDR2 SFDVKD come from the germline V gene. The length of the CDR3 is 13 residues. Trimming left V 4 bases short and J 7 bases short, with 12 bases between.